One and the same sample provided the 32 T cell receptor beta chains below, sequenced in a study of cytomegalovirus exposure and HLA in healthy donors. PCR primers comprised 60 Vbeta and 13 Jbeta primers. Sequenced by immunoSEQ multiplex PCR; TCRdb stores in-frame clones only, minus some. The sample includes around 100,000 clones, 79% of them seen just once. The sample comprised PBMCs. The receptors come from a woman between 40 and 50 years old in good health and CMV-seronegative.

This rearrangement joins TRBV5-4 to TRBJ2-3, with 8 bases fitting TRBD2. There are 14 residues in the CDR3. Germline V CDR1 and CDR2: SGHNT, YYREEE (reference sequence). After removal of 0 bases from V and 6 bases from J, the junction contained 3 bases not matched to a gene. The CDR3 DNA reads TGTGCCAGCAGCTTGGTTGGCGGGGGGGATACGCAGTATTTT. Amino acid sequence: CASSLVGGGDTQYF.

This chain uses TRBV4-2 with TRBJ2-1; a possible D gene is TRBD2 (6 bases). The CDR3 sequence is 13 residues long. Trimming took off 6 bases at V and 7 bases at J, with 13 bases between the two ends. Germline V gene data show CDR1 as LGHNA and CDR2 as YNFKEQ. DNA for the CDR3: TGTGCCAGCAGTCGGCGGGGCACTAATGAGCAGTTCTTC. It specifies CASSRRGTNEQFF.

This clone was picked up a small number of times. The rearrangement joins TRBV28 to TRBJ1-4; D might be TRBD1 (6 bases). The length of the CDR3 is 12 residues. The V end was cut by 6 bases, the J end by 10 bases, with 12 bases between. Germline V gene sequence: CDR1 MDHEN, CDR2 SYDVKM. CDR3 DNA sequence: TGTGCCAGCAGCCCGCCCAGGGGAAAACTGTTTTTT. Translated: CASSPPRGKLFF.

This clone was detected only once. One junction end does not reproduce the germline sequence, and a read error may be involved. J is TRBJ1-3 and V is TRBV5-6; D remains unclear. Per the germline V gene, CDR1 is SGHDT and CDR2 is YYEEEE. CDR3 length: 15 amino acids. In DNA form, the CDR3 reads TGTGCCAGCAGCTTGGACGGAGTCTCTGGAGACACCATATATTTT. It codes for CASSLDGVSGDTIYF.

This chain links TRBV6-1 with TRBJ2-5; possible D gene TRBD2, 6 bases. The CDR3 is 15 residues long. The ends were cut back, 0 bases at V and 4 bases at J, with 12 bases in the middle. Germline CDR1 reads MNHNS; CDR2 reads SASEGT. The CDR3 DNA is TGTGCCAGCAGTGAAGCGGCAGGGCGGGGAGAGACCCAGTACTTC. Protein sequence: CASSEAAGRGETQYF.

The chain has TRBV2 and TRBJ1-1; D call uncertain. V lost 4 bases, J lost 2 bases, and 11 bases lay in between. Germline V gives CDR1 SNHLY, CDR2 FYNNEI. The CDR3 length is 14 residues. CDR3 coding DNA: TGTGCCAGCAGTGGCTCGCAGGTTAACACTGAAGCTTTCTTT. Translation gives CASSGSQVNTEAFF.

The CDR3 DNA follows: TGTGCCAGCCGGGACAGGGTCAATCAGCCCCAGCATTTT. It yields the protein CASRDRVNQPQHF. The rearrangement links TRBV19 to TRBJ1-5, with 9 bases identical to TRBD1. The CDR3 consists of 13 residues. Unmatched junction bases numbered 3, after V lost 9 bases and J lost 3 bases. Germline-derived CDR1 and CDR2 are LNHDA and SQIVND (reference sequence).

V usage is TRBV28 and J usage is TRBJ1-1; perhaps TRBD1 as D (5 bases). CDR3 length equals 14 residues. The germline V and J ends were trimmed by 4 bases and 5 bases, with 14 bases remaining between them. CDR1 is MDHEN and CDR2 is SYDVKM in the germline V gene. The CDR3 sequence is CASSYPGGTTEAFF. The CDR3 DNA is TGTGCCAGCAGTTACCCCGGGGGAACGACTGAAGCTTTCTTT.

The chain has TRBV5-1 and TRBJ2-5, with 13 bases lining up with TRBD2. V lost 3 bases, J lost 2 bases, and 4 bases stayed unmatched. The germline gives CDR1 SGHRS, CDR2 YFSETQ. CDR3 length: 16 residues. The CDR3 coding sequence is TGCGCCAGCAGCTCCTGGACTAGCGGGAGTCAAGAGACCCAGTACTTC. Translation: CASSSWTSGSQETQYF.

V usage is TRBV7-2 and J usage is TRBJ2-7, with 8 bases matching TRBD1. The V and J ends lost 0 bases and 2 bases, in that order; junction bases with no gene match: 6. Germline lookup yields CDR1 SGHTA and CDR2 FQGNSA. CDR3 length: 16 amino acids. DNA of the CDR3: TGTGCCAGCAGCTTAGCGCGGGACAGGTCGGCCTACGAGCAGTACTTC. Its protein product is CASSLARDRSAYEQYF.

The chain carries TRBV18 and TRBJ1-1; 9 bases are shared with TRBD1. V trimming: 4 bases; J trimming: 3 bases; junction bases outside the gene matches: 3. From germline, CDR1 is KGHSH and CDR2 LQKENI. The CDR3 is made up of 14 amino acids. The DNA of the CDR3 is TGTGCCAGCTCACAGACAGGGGGGGACACTGAAGCTTTCTTT. It specifies CASSQTGGDTEAFF.

Only a few counts were recorded for this clone. The V gene is TRBV19, the J gene TRBJ2-3, with D possibly matching TRBD2 (5 bases). CDR1 is LNHDA and CDR2 is SQIVND in the germline V gene (reference sequence). Trimming removed 5 bases at V and 4 bases at J, with 16 bases between. The CDR3 has 15 amino acids. The CDR3 spells CASSWRPGGADTQYF. The CDR3 nucleotides are TGTGCCAGTAGTTGGCGACCAGGAGGCGCAGATACGCAGTATTTT. Together with reference TRBV19 and TRBJ2-3, the CDR3 gives the full variable domain: DGGITQSPKYLFRKEGQNVTLSCEQNLNHDAMYWYRQDPGQGLRLIYYSQIVNDFQKGDIAEGYSVSREKKESFPLTVTSAQKNPTAFYLCASSWRPGGADTQYFGPGTRLTVL.

V gene TRBV12-5 combines with J gene TRBJ2-1; D may be TRBD2 (6 bases). In germline, CDR1 is LGHNT, CDR2 FRNRAP. CDR3 length equals 14 residues. The germline V and J ends were trimmed by 5 bases and 3 bases, with 11 bases remaining between them. CDR3 nucleotides: TGTGCTAGTGGTCGGGACTCCCTCTACAATGAGCAGTTCTTC. It is translated as CASGRDSLYNEQFF.

This clone was seen only a few times. The J gene is TRBJ2-1, the V gene TRBV5-1; 7 nucleotides agree with TRBD2. Trimming cost V 6 bases and J 7 bases; bases outside gene matches: 7. Looked up from germline, CDR1 is SGHRS and CDR2 is YFSETQ. The CDR3 contains 13 residues. The CDR3: CASTSGMRNEQFF. CDR3 bases: TGCGCCAGCACCAGCGGGATGAGGAATGAGCAGTTCTTC.

This clone is a singleton in its sample. The chain couples TRBV7-2 to TRBJ2-7; unclear D gene. Trimming shortened V by 5 bases and J by 3 bases, and 8 bases separated the two germline ends. This CDR3 has 12 residues. In germline, CDR1 is SGHTA, CDR2 FQGNSA. CDR3 in amino acids: CASSQVGYEQYF. In DNA form, the CDR3 reads TGTGCCAGCAGCCAAGTCGGCTACGAGCAGTACTTC.

This chain connects TRBV11-2 to TRBJ2-7; possibly TRBD2 for D (5 bases). The CDR3 is 14 amino acids. Germline V CDR1 and CDR2: SGHAT, FQNNGV. V lost 8 bases and J lost 1, with 15 bases in between. CDR3 sequence (DNA): TGTGCCAGCGTGCGCTTCGGGGTTTCCTACGAGCAGTACTTC. This translates into CASVRFGVSYEQYF.

The chain joins TRBV2 to TRBJ2-5; a possible D gene is TRBD2 (5 bases). The last part of the DNA fits TRBJ2-7 better; the J call may be wrong. Germline-derived CDR1 and CDR2 are SNHLY and FYNNEI. The CDR3 has 13 residues. Here the CDR3 DNA reads TGTGCCAGCAGAGGACTCCTCTTCGGCGAGCAGTACTTC. This sequence encodes CASRGLLFGEQYF.

The chain links TRBV7-9 to TRBJ1-1; 7 bases line up with TRBD1. The CDR3 has 13 amino acids. Looked up from germline, CDR1 is SEHNR and CDR2 is FQNEAQ (reference sequence). Trimming took 8 bases from V and 6 from J; bases not matched to a gene: 9. CDR3 nucleotide sequence: TGTGCCAGCTCACAGGGGATGAAGGCTGAAGCTTTCTTT. It specifies CASSQGMKAEAFF.

In its sample, this clone was seen once. The rearrangement links TRBV30 to TRBJ2-3, with D perhaps matching TRBD2 (6 bases). The length of the CDR3 is 12 residues. The V gene's germline CDR1 is GTSNPN and CDR2 SVGIG (reference sequence). The CDR3 loop reads CAHSGRPDTQYF. CDR3 nucleotides: TGTGCGCACTCCGGGAGACCAGATACGCAGTATTTT.

The J gene is TRBJ2-5, the V gene TRBV5-1; D gene unclear. CDR1 is SGHRS and CDR2 is YFSETQ in the germline V gene. This CDR3 is built from 13 residues. V shed 9 bases and J shed 5 bases, with 17 bases lying between them. The CDR3 is CATRVEWLETQYF. The DNA for the CDR3 is TGCGCCACCCGGGTTGAGTGGTTGGAGACCCAGTACTTC.

The V and J genes are TRBV28 and TRBJ2-5; 9 bases agree with TRBD2. The J call may be in error: the DNA end matches TRBJ2-7 better. The CDR3 has 16 amino acids. Germline-derived CDR1 and CDR2 are MDHEN and SYDVKM. The CDR3 sequence is CASSFRRGGGGYEQYF. The CDR3 coding sequence is TGTGCCAGCAGTTTTAGGCGGGGGGGCGGCGGCTACGAGCAGTACTTC.

As to this clone: The junction differs from germline at one of its ends, possibly a read error. The chain carries TRBV7-9 and TRBJ2-7; maybe TRBD2 (5 bases). In germline, CDR1 is SEHNR, CDR2 FQNEAQ (reference sequence). The CDR3 loop spans 12 amino acids. CDR3 loop: CSSSSGAYEQYF. The CDR3 DNA sequence: TGTTCCAGCAGCTCCGGGGCCTACGAGCAGTACTTC.

V gene TRBV27 combines with J gene TRBJ1-5; no definite D call. Germline assignment: CDR1 MNHEY and CDR2 SMNVEV (reference sequence). The CDR3 loop spans 12 amino acids. Trimming removed 2 bases at V and 5 bases at J, with 4 bases between. The CDR3 loop reads CASSLGDQPQHF. CDR3 nucleotide sequence: TGTGCCAGCAGTTTAGGAGATCAGCCCCAGCATTTT.

This clone was seen a handful of times. This chain links TRBV5-1 with TRBJ2-5; D gene ambiguous. This CDR3 is built from 16 residues. V was cut by 0 bases and J by 2 bases, with 14 bases left in between. In germline, CDR1 is SGHRS, CDR2 YFSETQ. CDR3 in DNA: TGCGCCAGCAGCTTGGCATTTCCGGCGGTACAAGAGACCCAGTACTTC. It is translated as CASSLAFPAVQETQYF.

This rearrangement joins TRBV10-3 to TRBJ1-1; 7 bases line up with TRBD1. The germline V gene encodes CDR1 ENHRY and CDR2 SYGVKD. J gave up 3 bases and V 7 bases, and 8 bases lay outside the gene matches. There are 14 residues in the CDR3. CDR3 amino acids: CAITADRVYTEAFF. The CDR3 coding sequence is TGTGCCATCACCGCAGACAGGGTCTACACTGAAGCTTTCTTT.

The chain uses TRBV30 and TRBJ1-2, with D hard to call. In germline, CDR1 is GTSNPN, CDR2 SVGIG (reference sequence). CDR3 length equals 11 residues. Trimming pared 0 bases from V and 14 bases from J, leaving 13 bases between. The CDR3 is CAWSVTHLRTF. Written as DNA, the CDR3 is TGTGCCTGGAGTGTAACCCACCTCAGGACCTTC.

For this clone: One junction end does not reproduce the germline sequence, and a read error may be involved. The V and J genes are TRBV23-1 and TRBJ1-1; D is possibly TRBD1 (5 bases). TRBV23-1 has ORF status, its function being uncertain. The CDR3 covers 14 residues. The CDR3 loop reads CASRQSWGDPEAFF. The CDR3 DNA is TGCGCCAGCAGGCAATCTTGGGGGGACCCTGAAGCTTTCTTT.

The chain carries TRBV6-5 and TRBJ1-1; D gene ambiguous. This CDR3 comprises 13 residues. Trimming stripped 5 bases from V and 6 bases from J, with 13 bases between. Germline CDR1 MNHEY, CDR2 SVGAGI. In DNA form, the CDR3 reads TGTGCCAGCAGTAGGGAGAGAGACGCTGAAGCTTTCTTT. It codes for CASSRERDAEAFF.

V and J are TRBV7-9 and TRBJ2-2, with 10 bases aligning to TRBD1. The germline CDR1 and CDR2 sequences are SEHNR and FQNEAQ (reference sequence). V dropped 4 bases and J dropped 6; count of bases not matched to a gene: 14. The CDR3 is made up of 18 amino acids. The CDR3 here is CASSSPNIRDRGPGELFF. The CDR3 region has the DNA TGTGCCAGCAGCTCCCCAAATATTCGGGACAGGGGACCCGGGGAGCTGTTTTTT.

J is TRBJ2-1 and V is TRBV7-9; a weak D match, TRBD2 (5 bases). CDR3 length equals 12 residues. CDR1 and CDR2 from the germline V gene are SEHNR and FQNEAQ (reference sequence). The V gene lost 1 base and the J gene lost 14 bases, with 12 bases spanning the gap. CDR3 nucleotide sequence: TGTGCCAGCAGCTTAGGGACTCCTCGTAAGTTCTTC. Its protein product is CASSLGTPRKFF.

This clone was counted once. The chain has TRBV13 and TRBJ2-7, with D maybe TRBD1 (6 bases). The CDR3 totals 15 residues. With 3 bases removed from V and 3 bases from J, the gap between germline ends came to 15 bases. CDR1 is PRHDT and CDR2 is FYEKMQ in the germline V gene (reference sequence). The DNA of the CDR3 is TGTGCCAGCAGCTTGTCTCGGGACACCTTCTACGAGCAGTACTTC. Protein product: CASSLSRDTFYEQYF.

The chain links TRBV11-2 to TRBJ2-1; TRBD1 might be the D (5 bases). The CDR3 contains 17 residues. Germline CDR1 is SGHAT and CDR2 is FQNNGV. V lost 3 bases to trimming and J lost 4 bases, with 19 bases between them. CDR3 sequence: CASSLTAGPLLYNEQFF. CDR3 nucleotides: TGTGCCAGCAGCTTGACAGCAGGTCCACTCCTTTACAATGAGCAGTTCTTC.